This TCR beta chain was identified in a study of shared clonotypes between healthy human individuals (dated by TCRdb to about 2020). Study-level background: The cohort included three men and a couple of women between 18 and 49 years of age. To increase sequencing depth and limit assay-specific biases, different laboratories used diverse techniques to prepare libraries and sequence TCR repertoires. For each donor, CD4 naive and CD4 memory were each run on three plates, CD8 naive on two plates, and CD8 memory on one plate. To estimate repertoire size and how much clonotypes are shared between individuals, the study performed deep sequencing of blood TCR repertoires from a handful of healthy adults. Between about 0.8 and 9 billion PBMCs per donor were obtained by leukapheresis.

For CDR1 and CDR2, the germline V gene lists SGHDT and YYEEEE. The V end loses 0 bases and the J end loses 2 bases, and a stretch of 8 bases separates them. From its cysteine to its phenylalanine, the CDR3 spans 14 amino acids. This entry keeps only the CDR3 DNA: 42 bases, framed from base 1. Using the deep immunoSEQ assay, multiplex PCR amplified TCR CDR3 regions from genomic DNA. Extracted genomic DNA from each cell subset was spread evenly across all wells of several immunoSEQ 96-well plates, with each plate serving as a replicate. For sorted subsets, each replicate PCR was loaded with roughly 200 ng genomic DNA, equivalent to 30,000 to 35,000 T cell genomes. Purified libraries were measured with a Qubit 3.0 fluorometer, size-checked on a Bioanalyzer 2100, and measured again with the KAPA Library Quantification kit. Every immunoSEQ 96-well plate was sequenced on a separate single-read 150-cycle Illumina NextSeq 550 flow cell. Regarding the original processing steps: The immunoSEQ output contained only junctional sequences without quality scores, so filtering could not match that applied to full-length reads. Sequences were annotated with PyIR, a Python wrapper for IgBLAST v1.9, using IMGT germline references to assign V/J genes and CDR3. Reads with weak V/J assignments (E-value above 1e-6), missing CDR3, stop codons, out-of-frame junctions, or ambiguous translated residues were removed. A V3J clonotype was defined by an identical inferred V gene, J gene, and CDR3 amino acid sequence. To compute the percentage overlap between repertoires, the number of shared unique clonotypes was divided by the size of the smaller repertoire. Richness of each repertoire was evaluated using RTK rarefaction, the Chao1 estimator, and Recon v2.1 estimates of unobserved clonotypes. Generation probabilities were computed with OLGA for all TCRbeta clonotypes obtained by the gDNA method from four donors. This immuneACCESS table, as held by TCRdb, lists in-frame sequences with V and J called but not all clones. Of the missing ones, under half trace to an unresolved V gene in checked studies; the others have no known cause. V and J calls and clone size come straight from that table; D and trimming were deduced from the DNA. The sample profile shows about 1 million clones; 75% of them were found once. Clones ranked in the top ten supply about 1.5% of the sample.

To note about this clone: It has no known antigen specificity. The input lacks base qualities; no much larger clone sits a single base away.

Healthy HIV-negative adults with no recently reported acute infections or vaccinations were included as donors. All donors were Caucasian adults living in Nashville, Tennessee, USA. CD4+ T cells were enriched by magnetic negative selection; naive cells were then positively selected on CD45RA, and the negative fraction formed the memory subset. After blood collection by leukapheresis, PBMCs were isolated using Ficoll-Histopaque density gradient centrifugation and then cryopreserved in the vapor phase of liquid nitrogen. Purity and quantity of every magnetically sorted T cell population were checked by analytical flow cytometry. Each sorted fraction had its genomic DNA isolated and then quantified by UV absorbance on a Nanodrop 2000c. General conclusions and limits of the study: Incomplete sequencing was indicated by rarefaction of sorted-subset datasets, despite the large sequencing depth. Sharing across a few donors was observed for around 5% of naive CD4, about 4% of naive CD8, about 2.3% of memory CD4, and over 0.3% of memory CD8 clonotypes. Higher generation probabilities were observed for clonotypes shared by all four sorted-subset donors than for non-shared clonotypes. The genetic and exposure-history diversity represented was limited by the small number of donors. Pairwise subsampling indicated that sequencing depth was expected to affect the degree of clonotype sharing among donors. Larger estimated clonotype richness was generally found for naive subsets than for memory subsets. Only blood was sampled, and tissue TCR repertoires likely differ from those in blood.

This receptor was taken from a man younger than 30 in good health. Source material: memory CD4+ T cells sorted from blood. Reading the label with the study, this specimen's cell subset or site is: CD45RA-negative fraction. The chain uses TRBV5-6 and TRBJ1-1, with the D gene not confidently named. The base sequence is TGTGCCAGCAGCTTGGGCCATCCAAACACTGAAGCTTTCTTT. Protein translation: CASSLGHPNTEAFF.